The rows below give T cell receptor beta chains drawn from one sample of a study of T cell responses to AZD1222 COVID-19 vaccine. TCRdb keeps only in-frame clones here, not all; method: immunoSEQ multiplex PCR. The sample table sets out about 140,000 clones. Material: peripheral blood. The receptors originated from an adult in good health. Each CDR3 is given with its conserved first and last residue. D genes are given only for firm matches.

d_gene	v_gene	j_gene	CDR3nt	CDR3aa
-	TRBV19	TRBJ1-2	TGTGCCAGTAGTGGGTCGTTGGTGCCCGTAACCAACTATGGCTACACCTTC	CASSGSLVPVTNYGYTF
-	TRBV27	TRBJ2-2	TGTGCCAGCAGTTTCTTGGCCCAGGGCGGGGAGCTGTTTTTT	CASSFLAQGGELFF
-	TRBV7-9	TRBJ1-6	TGTGCCAGCAGCTTAGGCGGGGGCCGAGGGTCCTATAATTCACCCCTCCACTTT	CASSLGGGRGSYNSPLHF
-	TRBV3-1/TRBV3-2	TRBJ1-6	TGTGCCAGCAGCCAGGAGATGCATTCACCCCTCCACTTT	CASSQEMHSPLHF
TRBD1	TRBV2	TRBJ1-4	TGTGCCAGCAGTGTACGACAGGGGGCGGAGGGAAAACTGTTTTTT	CASSVRQGAEGKLFF
-	TRBV10-3	TRBJ2-5	TGTGCCATCAGCGTCGGGACCTCGGGGGAGACCCAGTACTTC	CAISVGTSGETQYF
-	TRBV5-1	TRBJ2-2	TGCGCCAGCAGCTTGGACCCAGGGAACACCGGGGAGCTGTTTTTT	CASSLDPGNTGELFF
TRBD1	TRBV28	TRBJ1-5	TGTGCCAGCAGTTTGAGGACAGGGAGGGCTCAGCCCCAGCATTTT	CASSLRTGRAQPQHF
TRBD1	TRBV11-1	TRBJ1-2	TGTGCCAGCAGCGCACGAACAGGGGGCCCCTACTATGGCTACACCTTC	CASSARTGGPYYGYTF
TRBD1	TRBV19	TRBJ1-4	TGTGCCAGTAGTACCGGACAGGTGCTGTTTTTT	CASSTGQVLFF
-	TRBV5-4	TRBJ2-3	TGTGCCAGCAGCTTGCAGGGGGGCGGGGCAGATACGCAGTATTTT	CASSLQGGGADTQYF
-	TRBV6-6	TRBJ1-2	TGTGCCAGCAGTTACCAGGGACAAAACTATGGCTACACCTTC	CASSYQGQNYGYTF
-	TRBV6-5	TRBJ1-4	TGTGCCAGCACGCAGGGGATTTCAACTAATGAAAAACTGTTTTTT	CASTQGISTNEKLFF
-	TRBV7-2	TRBJ2-3	TGTGCCAGCAGCTTAGAGCGCGCAGATCACCGGTATTTT	CASSLERADHRYF
-	TRBV28	TRBJ2-7	TGTGCCAGCAGACAGGGACGCTACGAGCAGTACTTC	CASRQGRYEQYF
TRBD1	TRBV24-1	TRBJ1-1	TGTGCCACCAGTGACCCGGGACAGGGCACTGAAGCTTTCTTT	CATSDPGQGTEAFF
TRBD2	TRBV2	TRBJ2-2	TGTGCCAGCAAATTGCGGGGGGGATCGAACACCGGGGAGCTGTTTTTT	CASKLRGGSNTGELFF
TRBD1	TRBV4-1	TRBJ1-1	TGCGCCAGCAGCCAAGTTGCCCTATCAGGGGGGGGGACTGAAGCTTTCTTT	CASSQVALSGGGTEAFF
TRBD1	TRBV4-1	TRBJ2-5	TGCGCCAGCAGCCAAGACGAATCAGGGGGTCGCGAGACCCAGTACTTC	CASSQDESGGRETQYF
-	TRBV6-5	TRBJ1-2	TGTGCCAGCAGTTACTCGAGAGGGTCTAACTATGGCTACACCTTC	CASSYSRGSNYGYTF
TRBD1	TRBV12-5	TRBJ2-3	TGTGCTAGTGGTTTGGGGACAGGGATAGATACGCAGTATTTT	CASGLGTGIDTQYF
TRBD1	TRBV14	TRBJ1-3	TGTGCCAGCAGCTCGACAGGGCTTGGAAACACCATATATTTT	CASSSTGLGNTIYF
-	TRBV5-5	TRBJ2-7	TGTGCCAGCAGCTTGGGGGTGACGAGGGTTGGGCGGCTGGGTGAGCAGTACTTC	CASSLGVTRVGRLGEQYF
-	TRBV25-1	TRBJ2-1	TGTGCCAGCAGTGAAAAGGGGAGCTCCTACAATGAGCAGTTCTTC	CASSEKGSSYNEQFF
-	TRBV30	TRBJ1-4	TGTGCCTGGAGCCCGGGTGGTGAAAAACTGTTTTTT	CAWSPGGEKLFF
-	TRBV7-2	TRBJ2-7	TGTGCCAGCAGCTCACTACATACAGGGTTGGGCGAGCAGTACTTC	CASSSLHTGLGEQYF
-	TRBV27	TRBJ1-1	TGTGCCAGCAGCCCTATGAACCAGGTTCGCTTAAACACTGAAGCTTTCTTT	CASSPMNQVRLNTEAFF
-	TRBV19	TRBJ2-5	TGTGCCAGTGGGGCGCATTGGGGGGCCGAGACCCAGTACTTC	CASGAHWGAETQYF
TRBD1	TRBV2	TRBJ1-5	TGTGCCAGCAGGCCCGGGACAGGACAGAATCAGCCCCAGCATTTT	CASRPGTGQNQPQHF
-	TRBV5-1	TRBJ2-7	TGCGCCAGCAGCTTGGTCATACAGGGCTCCTACGAGCAGTACTTC	CASSLVIQGSYEQYF
-	TRBV6-2/TRBV6-3	TRBJ2-7	TGTGCCAGCAGCCGTGCCTACGAGCAGTGCTTC	CASSRAYEQCF
TRBD1	TRBV6-2/TRBV6-3	TRBJ1-5	TGTGCCAGCAGTTACGTGGGACAGGGAGATCAGCCCCAGCATTTT	CASSYVGQGDQPQHF
-	TRBV30	TRBJ2-5	TGTGCCTGGACACGGTCGTATGAGACCCAGTACTTC	CAWTRSYETQYF
-	TRBV18	TRBJ2-5	TGTGCCAGCTCACCGGACAGCGGGGAGACCCAGTACTTC	CASSPDSGETQYF
-	TRBV7-6	TRBJ1-1	TGTGCCAGCAGCCCCACCCCGGGACAGAACACTGAAGCTTTCTTT	CASSPTPGQNTEAFF
-	TRBV6-5	TRBJ1-1	TGTGCCAGCAGCCCACAGGGTAACACTGAAGCTTTCTTT	CASSPQGNTEAFF
TRBD1	TRBV6-5	TRBJ1-2	TGTGCCGGAGCTCGGGACAGAAGTGGAAGCTATGGCTACACCTTC	CAGARDRSGSYGYTF
-	TRBV29-1	TRBJ2-1	TGCAGCGTTGAAGAAAGGCTTCCCGCCTACAATGAGCAGTTCTTC	CSVEERLPAYNEQFF
-	TRBV7-9	TRBJ2-7	TGTGCCAGCTCCCCGGCACACATGGGGGCCTACGAGCAGTACTTC	CASSPAHMGAYEQYF
TRBD2	TRBV3-1/TRBV3-2	TRBJ2-7	TGTGCCAGCAGCCAGGCCGGGGGGGGATTCTACGAGCAGTACTTC	CASSQAGGGFYEQYF
-	TRBV12-3/TRBV12-4	TRBJ2-7	TGTGCCAGCAGTTTTGGACCGTTGGTCGAGCAGTACTTC	CASSFGPLVEQYF
-	TRBV5-1	TRBJ1-1	TGCGCCAGCAGCTTCACAAGAATGAACACTGAAGCTTTCTTT	CASSFTRMNTEAFF
-	TRBV7-2	TRBJ2-1	TGTGCCAGCAGCCTAACGGGGGGCTGGAGCGATGAGCAGTTCTTC	CASSLTGGWSDEQFF